The 3 T cell receptor beta chains below all came from one sample that was sequenced in a study of post-analysis software for immune sequencing data. General study findings and limits: A few TRBV segments occurring more often in patients than controls included TRBV5-6, TRBV5-1 and TRBV20-1.

Every TCR beta cDNA library bore unique molecular identifiers. A single record per CDR3 protein comes from TCRdb applying MiXCR to the PCR reads. The sample shows about 430,000 distinct CDR3 sequences, over 30% of them seen only once. Antigens for these TCRs are unknown. Material for sequencing was blood. The receptors here all came from a girl under 10 years old with multiple sclerosis.

This clonotype was counted ten times or more. CDR3 sequence reads: CASSGGSYEQYF. The DNA for the CDR3 is TGTGCCTCAAGTGGAGGATCCTACGAGCAGTACTTC. This chain uses TRBV27 with TRBJ2-7; weak D call: TRBD2 (5 bases). Germline CDR1 is MNHEY and CDR2 is SMNVEV (reference sequence). Trimming took 11 bases from V and 1 from J, leaving 12 bases between them. This CDR3 comprises 12 residues.

This sequence joins TRBV11-2 and TRBJ2-1, with D possibly matching TRBD2 (5 bases). Trimming left V 7 bases short and J 7 bases short, with 23 bases between. CDR3 length equals 16 residues. CDR1 and CDR2 from the germline V gene are SGHAT and FQNNGV. The CDR3 is CASIPLRAEGMNEQFF. The CDR3 DNA reads as TGTGCCAGCATTCCTTTGAGGGCAGAGGGTATGAATGAGCAGTTCTTC.

Details on this clonotype: The junction departs from the called germline gene at one end, perhaps through a read error. The V gene is TRBV6-1, the J gene TRBJ1-1, with D unresolved. Germline V gene data show CDR1 as MNHNS and CDR2 as SASEGT. CDR3 length: 14 residues. The CDR3 region is CTSSGFVSDTEAFF. The CDR3 DNA reads TGTACCAGCAGTGGGTTTGTGTCGGACACTGAAGCTTTCTTT.